This T cell receptor (beta chain) was sequenced in a study of T-cell memory formation after mild COVID-19. The overall study: Largely, the TCR clusters proved donor specific. Study-level points and caveats: Contracting clones localized mainly to CM and EM when CD4+ and mainly to EMRA when CD8+. Whereas later expanders leaned CD4+, clones contracting day 15 to 85 showed a balanced CD4/CD8 makeup.

With respect to this clonotype: The antigen is undetermined.

The CDR3 consists of 13 residues. Germline values: CDR1 SGHVS, CDR2 FQNEAQ. V lost 0 bases to trimming and J lost 12 bases; unmatched junction nucleotides: 2. TCRdb analysed the 5' RACE reads with MiXCR anew, one entry per CDR3 protein. The sample lists 350,000 to 450,000 distinct CDR3 sequences, 14% seen once, with under 25% in the top ten. The chain combines TRBV7-8 with TRBJ1-1, with 12 bases fitting TRBD1. The origin of this receptor is a man younger than 30 who had mild COVID-19 (a few samples of this study predate the infection). Cell type and time point are not known. The source material was PBMCs or a T cell subset sorted from them (not recorded which). The CDR3 loop reads CASSLAGQGASFF. The CDR3 coding sequence is TGTGCCAGCAGCTTAGCGGGACAGGGGGCGTCTTTCTTT.